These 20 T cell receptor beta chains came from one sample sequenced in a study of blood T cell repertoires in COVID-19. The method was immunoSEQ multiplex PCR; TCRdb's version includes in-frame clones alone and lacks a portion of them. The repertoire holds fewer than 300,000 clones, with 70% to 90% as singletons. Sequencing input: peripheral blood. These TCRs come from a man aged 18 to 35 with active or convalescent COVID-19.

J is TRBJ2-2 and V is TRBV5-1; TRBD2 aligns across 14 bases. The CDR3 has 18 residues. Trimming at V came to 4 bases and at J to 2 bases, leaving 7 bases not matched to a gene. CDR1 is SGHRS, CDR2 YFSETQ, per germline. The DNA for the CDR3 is TGCGCCAGCAGCCCCGGGACTAGCGGGGGCCCCAACACCGGGGAGCTGTTTTTT. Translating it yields CASSPGTSGGPNTGELFF.

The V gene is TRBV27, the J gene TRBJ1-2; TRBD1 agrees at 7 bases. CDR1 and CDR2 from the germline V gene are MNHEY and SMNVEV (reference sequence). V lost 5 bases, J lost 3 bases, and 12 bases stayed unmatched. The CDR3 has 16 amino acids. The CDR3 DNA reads TGTGCCAGCAGTAAAGATAGGGGGCGGGCATACTATGGCTACACCTTC. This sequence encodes CASSKDRGRAYYGYTF.

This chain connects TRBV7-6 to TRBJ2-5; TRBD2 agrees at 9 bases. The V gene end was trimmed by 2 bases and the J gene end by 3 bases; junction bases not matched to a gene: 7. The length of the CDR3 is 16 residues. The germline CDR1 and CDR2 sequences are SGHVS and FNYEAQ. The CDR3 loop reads CASSLNLAGWEETQYF. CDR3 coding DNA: TGTGCCAGCAGCTTAAATCTAGCGGGGTGGGAAGAGACCCAGTACTTC.

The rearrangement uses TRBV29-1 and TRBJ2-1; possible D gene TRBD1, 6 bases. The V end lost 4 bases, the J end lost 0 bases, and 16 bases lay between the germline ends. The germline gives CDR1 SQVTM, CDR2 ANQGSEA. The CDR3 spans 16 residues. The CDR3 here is CSVGGQTGSSYNEQFF. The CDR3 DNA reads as TGCAGCGTTGGCGGGCAAACAGGGAGCTCCTACAATGAGCAGTTCTTC.

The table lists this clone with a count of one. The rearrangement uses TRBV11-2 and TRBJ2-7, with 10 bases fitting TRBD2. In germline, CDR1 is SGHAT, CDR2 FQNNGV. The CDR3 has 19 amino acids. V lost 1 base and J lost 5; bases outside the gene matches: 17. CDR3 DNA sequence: TGTGCCAGCAGCTTAGTCCCTAGCGGGGGCCGCGTGGGGAGGAACGAGCAGTACTTC. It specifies CASSLVPSGGRVGRNEQYF.

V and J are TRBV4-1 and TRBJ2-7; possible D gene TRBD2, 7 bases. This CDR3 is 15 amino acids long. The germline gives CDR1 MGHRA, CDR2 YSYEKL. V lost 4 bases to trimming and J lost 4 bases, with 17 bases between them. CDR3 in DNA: TGCGCCAGCAGCCCGGAAGGGGGGGGGCAGTACGAGCAGTACTTC. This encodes CASSPEGGGQYEQYF.

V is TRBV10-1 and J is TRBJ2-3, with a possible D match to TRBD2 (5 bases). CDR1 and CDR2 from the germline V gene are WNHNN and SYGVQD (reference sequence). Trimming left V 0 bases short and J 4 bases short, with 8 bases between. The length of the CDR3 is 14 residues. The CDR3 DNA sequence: TGCGCCAGCAGTGAGTCCCTGGAGGCAGATACGCAGTATTTT. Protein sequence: CASSESLEADTQYF.

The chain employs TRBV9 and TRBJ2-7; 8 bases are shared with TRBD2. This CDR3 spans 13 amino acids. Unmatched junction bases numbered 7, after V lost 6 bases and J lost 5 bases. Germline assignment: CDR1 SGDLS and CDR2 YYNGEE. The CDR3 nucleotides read TGTGCCAGCACTCCGGGAGGGGTCAACGAGCAGTACTTC. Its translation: CASTPGGVNEQYF.

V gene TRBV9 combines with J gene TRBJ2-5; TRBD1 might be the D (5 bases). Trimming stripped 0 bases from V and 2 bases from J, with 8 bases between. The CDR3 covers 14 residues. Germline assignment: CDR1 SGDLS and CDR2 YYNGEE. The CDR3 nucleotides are TGTGCCAGCAGCGTAGGACAGAGTCAAGAGACCCAGTACTTC. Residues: CASSVGQSQETQYF.

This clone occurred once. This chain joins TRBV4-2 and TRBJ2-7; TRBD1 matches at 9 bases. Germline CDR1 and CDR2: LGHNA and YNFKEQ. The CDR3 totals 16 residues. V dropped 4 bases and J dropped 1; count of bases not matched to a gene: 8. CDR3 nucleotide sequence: TGTGCCAGCAGCCCCCCGGACAGGGGAGGTTCCTACGAGCAGTACTTC. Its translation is CASSPPDRGGSYEQYF.

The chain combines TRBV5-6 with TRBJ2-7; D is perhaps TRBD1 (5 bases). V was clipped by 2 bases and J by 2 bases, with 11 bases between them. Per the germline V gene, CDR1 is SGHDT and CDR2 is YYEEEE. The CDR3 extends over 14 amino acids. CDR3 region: CASSFHRLAYEQYF. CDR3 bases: TGTGCCAGCAGCTTTCACAGGCTTGCCTACGAGCAGTACTTC.

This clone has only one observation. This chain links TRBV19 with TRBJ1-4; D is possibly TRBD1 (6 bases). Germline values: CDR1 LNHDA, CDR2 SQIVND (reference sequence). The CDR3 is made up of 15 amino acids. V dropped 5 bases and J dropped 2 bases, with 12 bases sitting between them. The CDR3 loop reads CASSRQGGTNEKLFF. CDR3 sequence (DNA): TGTGCCAGTAGTCGGCAAGGGGGTACTAATGAAAAACTGTTTTTT.

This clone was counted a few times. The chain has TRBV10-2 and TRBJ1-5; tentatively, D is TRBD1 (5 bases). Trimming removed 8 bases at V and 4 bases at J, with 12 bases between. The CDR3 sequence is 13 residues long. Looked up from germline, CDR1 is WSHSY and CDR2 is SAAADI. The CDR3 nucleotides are TGCGCCAGCCTTGGGGCCTTAAATCAGCCCCAGCATTTT. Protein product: CASLGALNQPQHF.

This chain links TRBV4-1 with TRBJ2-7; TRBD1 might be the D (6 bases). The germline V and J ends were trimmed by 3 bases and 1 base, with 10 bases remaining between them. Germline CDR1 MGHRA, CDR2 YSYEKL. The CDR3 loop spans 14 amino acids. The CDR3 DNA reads TGCGCCAGCAGCCACCGGGACACTTCCTACGAGCAGTACTTC. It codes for CASSHRDTSYEQYF.

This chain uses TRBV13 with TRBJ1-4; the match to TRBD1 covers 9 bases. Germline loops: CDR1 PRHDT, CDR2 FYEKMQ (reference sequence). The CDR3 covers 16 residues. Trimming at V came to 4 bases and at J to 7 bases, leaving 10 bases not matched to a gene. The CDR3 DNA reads TGTGCCAGCAGCTCCCGGGACAGGGCACAAAGTGAAAAACTGTTTTTT. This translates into CASSSRDRAQSEKLFF.

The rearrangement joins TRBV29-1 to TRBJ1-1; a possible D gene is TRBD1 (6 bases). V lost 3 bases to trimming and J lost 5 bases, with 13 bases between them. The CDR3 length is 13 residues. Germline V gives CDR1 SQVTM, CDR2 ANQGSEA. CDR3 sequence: CSVDGGRGTEAFF. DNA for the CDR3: TGCAGCGTTGATGGGGGCCGGGGTACTGAAGCTTTCTTT.

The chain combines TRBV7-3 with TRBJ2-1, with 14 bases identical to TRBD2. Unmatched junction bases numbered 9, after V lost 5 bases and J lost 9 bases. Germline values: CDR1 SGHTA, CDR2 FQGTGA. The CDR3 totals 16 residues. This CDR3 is CASSPLGTSGGGEQFF. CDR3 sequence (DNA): TGTGCCAGCAGCCCCCTAGGGACTAGCGGGGGAGGTGAGCAGTTCTTC.

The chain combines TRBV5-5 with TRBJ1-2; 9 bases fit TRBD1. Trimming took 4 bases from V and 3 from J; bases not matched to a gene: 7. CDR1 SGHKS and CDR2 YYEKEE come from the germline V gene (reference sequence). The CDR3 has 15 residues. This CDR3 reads CASSQGQGLDYGYTF. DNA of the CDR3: TGTGCCAGCAGCCAGGGACAGGGTTTAGACTATGGCTACACCTTC. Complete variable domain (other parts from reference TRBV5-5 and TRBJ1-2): DAGVTQSPTHLIKTRGQQVTLRCSPISGHKSVSWYQQVLGQGPQFIFQYYEKEERGRGNFPDRFSARQFPNYSSELNVNALLLGDSALYLCASSQGQGLDYGYTFGSGTRLTVV.

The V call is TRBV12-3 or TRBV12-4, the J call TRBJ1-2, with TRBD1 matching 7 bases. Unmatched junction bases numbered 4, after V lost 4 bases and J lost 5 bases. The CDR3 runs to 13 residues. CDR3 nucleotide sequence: TGTGCCAGCAGTTGGGGACAGCCATATGGCTACACCTTC. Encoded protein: CASSWGQPYGYTF.

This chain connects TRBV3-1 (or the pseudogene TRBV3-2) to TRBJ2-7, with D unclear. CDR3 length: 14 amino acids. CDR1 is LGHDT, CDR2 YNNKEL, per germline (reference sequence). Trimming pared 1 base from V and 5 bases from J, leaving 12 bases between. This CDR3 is CASSQGGSYDEQYF. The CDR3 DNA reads TGTGCCAGCAGCCAAGGCGGTAGCTACGACGAGCAGTACTTC.